Reported below is one T cell receptor beta chain. The clone's antigen remains unknown. The input lacks base qualities; no much larger clone sits a single base away. The data stem from a study of blood T cell repertoires in COVID-19 (TCRdb year 2020). About the full investigation: The collaborator samples originated in the United States, Italy and Spain and spanned the acute and convalescent phases of COVID-19. Nearly every sample came with metadata listing a de-identified subject ID, COVID-19 status, age in years and sex. The material from the prospective study consisted of cDNA or gDNA derived from T cells, B-cell-depleted T cells, or PBMCs. A freely available public database, intended as a resource for researchers studying the immune response to SARS-CoV-2, is where the repertoires were released. Where available, HLA class I and class II types were obtained from metadata supplied by the sample provider rather than from assay-based typing. Deeply sampled blood TCRbeta repertoires from subjects exposed to, actively infected with, or recovered from COVID-19 were included in the dataset. Samples were obtained from the ongoing ImmuneRACE study (first 160 participants) and from 1,254 subjects provided by 6 global collaborators. The full study reports these points: How much clinical and demographic metadata was included differed by source and by participant, and the metadata was provided uncurated.

Taken from cysteine to phenylalanine, the CDR3 has 15 residues. The retained sequence is limited to the CDR3, 45 bases, with the frame set at the first base. CDR1 and CDR2, per the germline V gene, are MNHEY and SVGAGI. V and J are trimmed by 10 bases and 5 bases, and the gene matches miss 13 bases of the junction. Participants in the prospective study were aged about 18 to 95 years, lived in under 30 United States geographic areas, and enrolled through a virtual design. To assign participants to cohorts, the prospective study relied on clinical history that participants themselves reported in a screening survey and a study questionnaire. Recovered participants in ImmuneRACE Cohort 3 were defined as having two consecutive negative NP/OP PCR tests, clearance from a healthcare professional, or resolution of symptoms. Each participant in the prospective study had whole blood, serum and a nasopharyngeal or oropharyngeal swab collected by mobile phlebotomists. Prospective study participants could optionally give additional blood draws and questionnaires over a roughly two-month period. Blood samples from the prospective study were shipped frozen or at room temperature prior to DNA extraction.

TCRbeta CDR3 regions were amplified from genomic DNA using the immunoSEQ Assay, a bias-controlled multiplex PCR. Per the authors' processing: Within the assay, amplification of reference gene primers was used to estimate how many nucleated cells each sample contained. To quantify the absolute abundance of each unique TCRbeta CDR3 rearrangement, sequence reads were collapsed and filtered. For each sample, productive Simpson clonality was calculated as the square root of Simpson's diversity index over productive rearrangements. The table was pulled from immuneACCESS by TCRdb, which kept in-frame rearrangements only. Such tables lose some clones; where checked, under half of the loss comes from unresolved V genes, and the rest has no known cause. The DNA was the basis for D and trimming; V, J and clone size are from that table. The sample yields roughly 400,000 clones; approximately 87% were counted once. 10% of the sample is in the top ten clones.

This TCR was recovered from a woman in her forties or fifties who had recovered from COVID-19. Sequenced sample: PBMCs or T cells enriched from blood (not recorded which). Here the chain combines TRBV6-5 and TRBJ1-2; 10 bases in between match TRBD1. Here the CDR3 is given as CAILSRDRGMYGYTF. The nucleotide sequence reads TGTGCCATTTTAAGCCGGGACAGGGGCATGTATGGCTACACCTTC.